A selection of T cell receptor beta chains follows, all from one sample in a study of CD8+ T cells in alopecia areata. The data were produced by immunoSEQ multiplex PCR, yet TCRdb's version contains in-frame clones alone and is incomplete. The sample carries about 76,000 clones, 25% to 30% recorded once. The sequences come from CD8+ T cells sorted from blood, collected at week 4, from a patient treated with tofacitinib. Receptors were obtained from a human donor with alopecia areata. CDR3s include the opening cysteine and the closing phenylalanine or tryptophan. A D gene is named only where the DNA matches it firmly. The size entry is marked missing in some rows and otherwise reads once, few, many or a size class.

J: TRBJ1-2; size: .; length: 17; D: .; V: TRBV13; CDR3: CASSLDPSGPYVDGYTF; DNA: TGTGCCAGCAGCTTAGATCCTTCGGGGCCGTATGTAGATGGCTACACCTTC
J: TRBJ1-2; size: .; length: 15; D: TRBD1; V: TRBV5-1; CDR3: CASSPGTGTSDGYTF; DNA: TGCGCCAGCAGCCCAGGGACAGGCACAAGTGATGGCTACACCTTC
J: TRBJ2-7; size: .; length: 13; D: .; V: TRBV7-9; CDR3: CASGGGSSYEQYF; DNA: TGTGCCAGCGGTGGGGGGAGCTCCTACGAGCAGTACTTC
J: TRBJ2-7; size: .; length: 16; D: .; V: TRBV7-2; CDR3: CASSLAASKRSYEQYF; DNA: TGTGCCAGCAGCTTAGCGGCTAGCAAACGCTCCTACGAGCAGTACTTC
J: TRBJ1-2; size: .; length: 13; D: .; V: TRBV29-1; CDR3: CSVVLANNYGYTF; DNA: TGCAGCGTTGTTTTAGCAAATAACTATGGCTACACCTTC
J: TRBJ2-3; size: .; length: 14; D: .; V: TRBV30; CDR3: CAWFRGAGTDTQYF; DNA: TGTGCCTGGTTCCGGGGGGCTGGCACAGATACGCAGTATTTT
J: TRBJ2-2; size: .; length: 13; D: .; V: TRBV5-1; CDR3: CASSPFGPGELFF; DNA: TGCGCCAGCAGCCCCTTTGGGCCCGGGGAGCTGTTTTTT
J: TRBJ2-7; size: .; length: 14; D: .; V: TRBV7-8; CDR3: CASSPSQGFYEQYF; DNA: TGTGCCAGCAGCCCATCCCAAGGATTTTACGAGCAGTACTTC
J: TRBJ2-5; size: .; length: 9; D: .; V: TRBV29-1; CDR3: CSVGETQYF; DNA: TGCAGCGTGGGGGAGACCCAGTACTTC
J: TRBJ2-1; size: .; length: 12; D: .; V: TRBV7-2; CDR3: CASRFGSGEQFF; DNA: TGTGCCAGCAGGTTTGGTAGTGGTGAGCAGTTCTTC
J: TRBJ2-2; size: .; length: 11; D: .; V: TRBV7-9; CDR3: CASSNTGELFF; DNA: TGTGCCAGCAGCAACACCGGGGAGCTGTTTTTT
J: TRBJ2-1; size: .; length: 15; D: TRBD2; V: TRBV6-5; CDR3: CASSPSGSSYNEQFF; DNA: TGTGCCAGCAGTCCTAGCGGTAGCTCCTACAATGAGCAGTTCTTC
J: TRBJ2-5; size: .; length: 16; D: TRBD2; V: TRBV29-1; CDR3: CSVEGLAGTTQETQYF; DNA: TGCAGCGTTGAAGGACTAGCGGGTACTACCCAAGAGACCCAGTACTTC
J: TRBJ1-1; size: few; length: 13; D: .; V: TRBV14; CDR3: CASSRLRNTEAFF; DNA: TGTGCCAGCTCTCGCCTTCGGAACACTGAAGCTTTCTTT
J: TRBJ2-7; size: few; length: 14; D: .; V: TRBV5-1; CDR3: CASSLVETNYEQYF; DNA: TGCGCCAGCAGCTTGGTAGAAACGAACTACGAGCAGTACTTC
J: TRBJ1-1; size: few; length: 14; D: .; V: TRBV5-8; CDR3: CASSLTGTNTEAFF; DNA: TGTGCCAGCAGCTTGACAGGGACGAACACTGAAGCTTTCTTT
J: TRBJ2-7; size: few; length: 14; D: TRBD1; V: TRBV5-1; CDR3: CASSLGQGLYEQYF; DNA: TGCGCCAGCAGCTTGGGACAGGGTCTCTACGAGCAGTACTTC
J: TRBJ2-7; size: .; length: 15; D: .; V: TRBV6-4; CDR3: CASSPQGGSAYEQYF; DNA: TGTGCCAGCAGCCCCCAAGGCGGCTCGGCCTACGAGCAGTACTTC